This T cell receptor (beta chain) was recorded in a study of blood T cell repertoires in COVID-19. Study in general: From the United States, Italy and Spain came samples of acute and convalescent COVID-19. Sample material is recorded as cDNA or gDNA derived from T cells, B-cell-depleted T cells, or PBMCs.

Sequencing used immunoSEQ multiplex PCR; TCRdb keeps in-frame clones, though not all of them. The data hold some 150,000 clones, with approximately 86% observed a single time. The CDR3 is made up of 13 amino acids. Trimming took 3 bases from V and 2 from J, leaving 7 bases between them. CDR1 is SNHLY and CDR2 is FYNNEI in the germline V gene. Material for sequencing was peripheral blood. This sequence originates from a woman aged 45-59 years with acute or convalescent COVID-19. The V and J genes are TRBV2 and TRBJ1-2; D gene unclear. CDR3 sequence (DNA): TGTGCCAGCAGTGATGGGCTAAACTATGGCTACACCTTC. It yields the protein CASSDGLNYGYTF.